These 2 T cell receptor beta chains share one sample of origin, sequenced in a study of CXCR3-negative and CXCR3-positive naive CD8 T cells. Researchers prepared the TRB cDNA libraries using 5' RACE with UMI labels. TCRdb reprocessed the 5' RACE reads, with one entry per CDR3 protein and no DNA. The record lists 55,000 to 65,000 distinct CDR3 sequences, of which the ten most abundant hold approximately 4.5%. Sequenced material: naive CXCR3- CD8+ T cells from blood. Regarding subset: CD45RO-CCR7+CD27+CD95- naive CD8+ T cells lacking CXCR3 (TNR3-). These receptor sequences come from a human donor in good health. Some clones in this sample may be carry-over from other donors' samples.

This chain links TRBV6-2 or TRBV6-3 with TRBJ2-7; the D call from TCRdb, TRBD1, cannot be confirmed without DNA. This CDR3 contains 15 residues. Germline V gives CDR1 MNHEY, CDR2 SVGEGT. This CDR3 is CASRTGTGDFYEQYF.

CDR3 in amino acids: CASSAAGRDSGNTIYF. The chain recombines TRBV7-6 with TRBJ1-3. The CDR3 has 16 residues. Germline lookup yields CDR1 SGHVS and CDR2 FNYEAQ.